Given below is one T cell receptor (beta chain) in context. This clonotype was seen more than once but under ten times. Its antigen has not been determined. No clone much larger than this one lies a single base away; base qualities are absent. The CDR3 runs 15 residues from the cysteine to the phenylalanine. Only the CDR3 region is kept as DNA, spanning 45 bases read in frame from base 1. V loses 6 bases of germline sequence and J loses 4 bases, and the interval between the two ends is 18 bases. In the germline V gene, CDR1 corresponds to MNHEY and CDR2 to SVGEGT. The sequencer was an Illumina HiSeq 1500. Using fastp at Q25 and MiXCR, TCRdb reprocessed the public reads and kept productive beta chains. CDR3 protein sequences are deduplicated, and each keeps its most common genes and DNA. The sample data list approximately 500,000 distinct CDR3 sequences, and approximately 26% of these were observed just once. The ten largest make up about 12% of the sample.

This specimen belongs to a study of T cell repertoires in cytomegalovirus infection (dated by TCRdb to about 2019). The study in broad terms: Donor HLA type was relevant to the analysis, as public TCR beta signatures indicated carriage of CMV infection together with the matching HLA type.

Here is what the overall study found, with its caveats: The ex vivo response was dominated by HLA-C-restricted CMV-specific TCR beta clonotypes, which also provided the single most frequent clonotype in two of eight donors. Cumulative frequency of public TCR beta family members discriminated carriers of CMV infection plus the relevant HLA type in this cohort and an independent roughly 330-donor cohort.

The receptor was isolated from a human donor in good health (CMV status not recorded). Some clones in this sample may be carry-over from other donors' samples. The material sequenced was PBMCs. Recombination connected TRBV6-2 or TRBV6-3 to TRBJ2-5; the D gene is perhaps TRBD1, on 6 matching bases. The nucleotide sequence is TGTGCCAGCAGCCAATCCGGGACACGAGTAGAGACCCAGTACTTC. Translation gives CASSQSGTRVETQYF.